Listed here are 7 T cell receptor beta chains from one sample, sequenced in a study of control samples from healthy donors and cancer patients. Measured with immunoSEQ multiplex PCR; TCRdb has only the in-frame clones, and not every one. There are about 96,000 clones in the sample; more than 85% occur only once, and less than 10% lies in the top ten. The source material was blood. The receptors derive from a man in his late teens or twenties in good health.

The CDR3 DNA follows: TGTGCCAGTAGGACGGAGGGGAGCTCCTATAATTCACCCCTCCACTTT. It codes for CASRTEGSSYNSPLHF. This rearrangement joins TRBV19 to TRBJ1-6; D is perhaps TRBD1 (5 bases). This CDR3 is 16 amino acids long. Trimming took off 6 bases at V and 0 bases at J, with 12 bases between the two ends. Looked up from germline, CDR1 is LNHDA and CDR2 is SQIVND (reference sequence).

The chain combines TRBV3-1 (or the pseudogene TRBV3-2) with TRBJ1-4, with D possibly matching TRBD1 (6 bases). Germline CDR1 reads LGHDT; CDR2 reads YNNKEL (reference sequence). This CDR3 comprises 14 residues. The V and J ends lost 1 base and 6 bases respectively, with 9 bases between them. The CDR3 nucleotides read TGTGCCAGCAGCCAAGTGGCAGGGGATGAAAAACTGTTTTTT. Translated, it gives CASSQVAGDEKLFF.

The chain uses TRBV6-5 and TRBJ1-2, with TRBD1 identical over 9 bases. The CDR3 extends over 15 amino acids. V shed 7 bases, J shed 0 bases, and the junction held 6 bases outside the gene matches. Germline V gene sequence: CDR1 MNHEY, CDR2 SVGAGI. The CDR3 here is CASTGGTGSNYGYTF. The CDR3 DNA sequence: TGTGCCAGCACCGGAGGGACAGGGTCTAACTATGGCTACACCTTC.

The chain joins TRBV7-2 to TRBJ2-1, with 7 bases aligning to TRBD2. The CDR3 extends over 16 amino acids. The J segment lost 4 bases and the V segment lost 3 bases, leaving 9 bases of the junction unmatched. Germline V gene lookup returns CDR1 SGHTA and CDR2 FQGNSA. The CDR3 is CASSFMTSRPYNEQFF. CDR3 coding DNA: TGTGCCAGCAGCTTTATGACTAGCAGGCCTTACAATGAGCAGTTCTTC.

This chain joins TRBV2 and TRBJ1-4; TRBD1 might be the D (5 bases). Germline V gene lookup returns CDR1 SNHLY and CDR2 FYNNEI. The ends were cut back, 9 bases at V and 5 bases at J, with 16 bases in the middle. The CDR3 runs to 14 residues. The CDR3 reads CASKEGRGNEKLFF. For the CDR3, the DNA is TGTGCCAGTAAAGAGGGACGGGGAAATGAAAAACTGTTTTTT.

This chain connects TRBV9 to TRBJ1-2; tentative D call: TRBD1 (5 bases). The CDR3 length is 12 residues. Trimming cost V 1 base and J 7 bases, with 8 bases left between them. CDR1 and CDR2 from the germline V gene are SGDLS and YYNGEE. Written as DNA, the CDR3 is TGTGCCAGCAGCGTATTGCAGGGTGGCTACACCTTC. As protein: CASSVLQGGYTF.

The V call is TRBV6-1, the J call TRBJ1-4; D perhaps matches TRBD1 (5 bases). CDR3 size: 13 residues. Germline CDR1 MNHNS, CDR2 SASEGT. The V and J ends lost 1 base and 8 bases respectively, with 8 bases between them. CDR3 sequence: CASSEGDPEKLFF. The CDR3 nucleotides read TGTGCCAGCAGTGAAGGGGACCCCGAAAAACTGTTTTTT.